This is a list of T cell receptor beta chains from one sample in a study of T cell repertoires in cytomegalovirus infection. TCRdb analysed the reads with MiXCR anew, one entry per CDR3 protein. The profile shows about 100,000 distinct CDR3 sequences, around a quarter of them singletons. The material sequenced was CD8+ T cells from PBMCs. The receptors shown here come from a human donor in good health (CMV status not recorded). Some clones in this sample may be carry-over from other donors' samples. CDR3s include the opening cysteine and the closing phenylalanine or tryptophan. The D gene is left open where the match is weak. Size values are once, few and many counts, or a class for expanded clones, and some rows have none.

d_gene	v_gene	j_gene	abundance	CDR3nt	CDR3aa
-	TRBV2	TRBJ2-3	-	TGTGCCAGCAGTGTCAGGGATCATCGAGACACAGATACGCAGTATTTT	CASSVRDHRDTDTQYF
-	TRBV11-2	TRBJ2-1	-	TGTGCCAGCAGCCAAAAGGGGGGCTCCTACAATGAGCAGTTCTTC	CASSQKGGSYNEQFF
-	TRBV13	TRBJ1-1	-	TGTGCCAGCAGCTTAAGGGGAGACGGAAGGAACACTGAAGCTTTCTTT	CASSLRGDGRNTEAFF
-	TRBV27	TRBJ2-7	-	TGTGCCAGCAGTTCCGCTAGGGAGCAGTACTTC	CASSSAREQYF
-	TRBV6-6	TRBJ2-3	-	TGTGCCAGCAGTTACTCCGGACCCCACCCCACAGATACGCAGTATTTT	CASSYSGPHPTDTQYF
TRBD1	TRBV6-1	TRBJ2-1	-	TGTGCCAGCACTATTGGGACAGGGGCCCACAATGAGCAGTTCTTC	CASTIGTGAHNEQFF
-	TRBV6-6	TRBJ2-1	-	TGTGCCAGCAGTTACCTCCCACATGATGAGCAGTTCTTC	CASSYLPHDEQFF
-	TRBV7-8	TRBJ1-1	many	TGTGCCAGCAGCCCCTTGGAGGGGAACACTGAAGCTTTCTTT	CASSPLEGNTEAFF
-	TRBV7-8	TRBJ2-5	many	TGTGCCAGCAGCTCGAGGGGGGCCCTGGGTGGGGAGACCCAGTACTTC	CASSSRGALGGETQYF
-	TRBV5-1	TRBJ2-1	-	TGCGCCAGCAGCTTGTCCTCGGACACCACGTATGACTCCAATGAGCAGTTCTTC	CASSLSSDTTYDSNEQFF
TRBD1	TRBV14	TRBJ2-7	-	TGTGCCAGCAGCCATAGACAGGGGGGTTACGAGCAGTACTTC	CASSHRQGGYEQYF
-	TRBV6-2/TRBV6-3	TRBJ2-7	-	TGTGCCAGTCTCGGGGACGAGCAGTACTTC	CASLGDEQYF
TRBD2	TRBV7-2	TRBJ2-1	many	TGTGCCAGCAGCTTCTTAGCGGGCAACCACAATGAGCAGTTCTTC	CASSFLAGNHNEQFF
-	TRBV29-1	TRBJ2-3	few	TGCAGCGTTGAGTTAGCGGAAAGCACAGATACGCAGTATTTT	CSVELAESTDTQYF
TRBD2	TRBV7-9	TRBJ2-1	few	TGTGCCAGCAGACACGGACTAGCGGGAGAGCAGTTCTTC	CASRHGLAGEQFF